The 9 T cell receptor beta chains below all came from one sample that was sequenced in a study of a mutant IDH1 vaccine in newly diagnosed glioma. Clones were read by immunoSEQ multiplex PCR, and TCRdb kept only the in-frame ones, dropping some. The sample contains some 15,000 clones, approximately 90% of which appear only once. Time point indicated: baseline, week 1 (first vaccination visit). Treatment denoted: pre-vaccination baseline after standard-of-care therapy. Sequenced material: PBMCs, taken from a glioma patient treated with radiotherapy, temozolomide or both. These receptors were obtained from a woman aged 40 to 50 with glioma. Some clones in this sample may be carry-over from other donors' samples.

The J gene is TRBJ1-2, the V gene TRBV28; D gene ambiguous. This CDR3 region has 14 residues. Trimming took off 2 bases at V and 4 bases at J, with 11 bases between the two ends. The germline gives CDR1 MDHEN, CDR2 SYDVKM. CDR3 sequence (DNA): TGTGCCAGCAGTTTAAAGCGCAGATTCTATGGCTACACCTTC. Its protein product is CASSLKRRFYGYTF.

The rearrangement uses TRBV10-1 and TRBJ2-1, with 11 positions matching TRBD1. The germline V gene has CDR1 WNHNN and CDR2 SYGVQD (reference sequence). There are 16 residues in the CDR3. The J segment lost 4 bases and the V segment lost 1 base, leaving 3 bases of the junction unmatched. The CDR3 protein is CASSEFGTGGYNEQFF. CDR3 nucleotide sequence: TGCGCCAGCAGTGAGTTCGGGACAGGGGGATACAATGAGCAGTTCTTC.

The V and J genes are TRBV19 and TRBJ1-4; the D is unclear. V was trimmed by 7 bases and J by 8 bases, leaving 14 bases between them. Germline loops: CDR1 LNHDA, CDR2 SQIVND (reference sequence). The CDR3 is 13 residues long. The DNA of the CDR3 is TGTGCCAGTAACGGTCAAGCGTGGGAAAAACTGTTTTTT. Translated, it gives CASNGQAWEKLFF.

The CDR3 bases are TGTGCCAGCAGCTCCCTATCCGCGGAAAAAAACATTCAGTACTTC. Amino acid sequence: CASSSLSAEKNIQYF. The gene calls are TRBV11-2 and TRBJ2-4; D is ambiguous. Germline values: CDR1 SGHAT, CDR2 FQNNGV. CDR3 length: 15 residues. With 4 bases removed from V and 4 bases from J, the gap between germline ends came to 14 bases.

CDR3 in DNA: TGTGCCAGCAGCTTTGGTCTTCCTAACTATGGCTACACCTTC. Its translation: CASSFGLPNYGYTF. The chain has TRBV25-1 and TRBJ1-2, with D hard to call. CDR1 is MGHDK, CDR2 SYGVNS, per germline. Between the trimmed V and J ends, which lost 6 bases and 0 bases, there was a span of 11 bases. The CDR3 consists of 14 residues.

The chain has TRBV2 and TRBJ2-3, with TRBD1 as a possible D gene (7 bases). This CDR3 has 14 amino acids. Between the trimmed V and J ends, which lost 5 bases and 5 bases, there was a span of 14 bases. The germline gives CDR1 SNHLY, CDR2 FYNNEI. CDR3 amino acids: CASSQPGGGDTQYF. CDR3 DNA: TGTGCCAGCAGTCAGCCAGGGGGAGGAGATACGCAGTATTTT.

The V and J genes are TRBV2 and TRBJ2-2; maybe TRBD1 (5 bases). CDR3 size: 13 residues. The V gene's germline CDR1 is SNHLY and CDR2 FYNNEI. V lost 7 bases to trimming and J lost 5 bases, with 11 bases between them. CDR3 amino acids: CASIYQGTGELFF. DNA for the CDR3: TGTGCCAGCATTTATCAGGGAACCGGGGAGCTGTTTTTT.

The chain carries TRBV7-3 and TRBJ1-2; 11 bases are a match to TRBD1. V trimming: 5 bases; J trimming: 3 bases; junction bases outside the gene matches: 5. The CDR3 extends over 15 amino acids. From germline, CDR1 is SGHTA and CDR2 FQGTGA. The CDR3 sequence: CASSPGTGGDYGYTF. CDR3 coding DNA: TGTGCCAGCAGCCCCGGGACAGGGGGTGACTATGGCTACACCTTC.

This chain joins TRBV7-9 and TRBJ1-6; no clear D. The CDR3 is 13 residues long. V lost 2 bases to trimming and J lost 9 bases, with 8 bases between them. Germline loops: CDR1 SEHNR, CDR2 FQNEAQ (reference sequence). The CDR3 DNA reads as TGTGCCAGCAGCTTAAGAGCACGTTCACCCCTCCACTTT. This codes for CASSLRARSPLHF.